One T cell receptor beta chain is described in this entry. Its specificity is not known. The sort gate was single viable CD3+CD4+CD8-CD45RO+ cells for memory CD4+ T cells. The table came from immunoSEQ multiplex PCR; TCRdb's copy has only in-frame clones and leaves some out. The data show some 60,000 clones, 80% to 85% seen once. Germline V gene data show CDR1 as MNHEY and CDR2 as SVGAGI. The CDR3 contains 14 residues. Trimming stripped 7 bases from V and 6 bases from J, with 18 bases between. The data were obtained in a study of memory CD4+ T cells and cytomegalovirus serostatus. In the study overall: Donors were healthy Belgian adults, fewer than ten CMV seropositive and around 24 seronegative.

General study results and limits: The CMV-associated TCR signature appears largely within the CD4+ memory repertoire. Each of approximately 73 CMV-associated TCRbeta sequences occurred in one to five individuals.

J is TRBJ1-1 and V is TRBV6-5, with TRBD1 as a possible D gene (5 bases). Sequenced: memory CD4+ T cells from blood. The receptor was isolated from an adult in good health and CMV-seronegative. DNA for the CDR3: TGTGCCAGCACCTCATTTTACGGGGCCGCTGAAGCTTTCTTT. This translates into CASTSFYGAAEAFF.